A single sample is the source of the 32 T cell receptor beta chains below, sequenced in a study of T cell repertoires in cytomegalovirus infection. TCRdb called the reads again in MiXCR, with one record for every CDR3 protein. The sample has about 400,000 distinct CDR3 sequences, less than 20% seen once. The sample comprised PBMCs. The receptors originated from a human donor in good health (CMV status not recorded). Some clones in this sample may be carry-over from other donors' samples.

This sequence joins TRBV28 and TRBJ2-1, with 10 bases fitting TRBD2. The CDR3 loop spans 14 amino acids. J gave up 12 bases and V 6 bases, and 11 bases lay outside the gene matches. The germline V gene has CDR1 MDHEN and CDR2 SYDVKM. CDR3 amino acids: CASRASGGPRGQFF. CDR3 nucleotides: TGTGCCAGCAGGGCTAGCGGGGGACCTCGGGGGCAGTTCTTC.

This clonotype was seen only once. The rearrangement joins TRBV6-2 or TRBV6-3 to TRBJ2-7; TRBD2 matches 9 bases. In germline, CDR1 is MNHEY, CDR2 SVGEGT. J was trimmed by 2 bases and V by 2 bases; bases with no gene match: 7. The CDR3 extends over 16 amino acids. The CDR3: CASSYVAGGDPYEQYF. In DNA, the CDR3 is TGTGCCAGCAGTTACGTGGCGGGAGGGGATCCCTACGAGCAGTACTTC.

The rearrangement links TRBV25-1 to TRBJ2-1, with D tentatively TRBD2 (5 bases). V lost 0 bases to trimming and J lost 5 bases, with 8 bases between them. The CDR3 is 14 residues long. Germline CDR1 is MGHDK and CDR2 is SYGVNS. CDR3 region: CASSEYWTHNEQFF. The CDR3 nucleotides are TGTGCCAGCAGTGAATATTGGACTCACAATGAGCAGTTCTTC. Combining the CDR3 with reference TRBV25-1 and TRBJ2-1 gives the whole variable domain EADIYQTPRYLVIGTGKKITLECSQTMGHDKMYWYQQDPGMELHLIHYSYGVNSTEKGDLSSESTVSRIRTEHFPLTLESARPSHTSQYLCASSEYWTHNEQFFGPGTRLTVL.

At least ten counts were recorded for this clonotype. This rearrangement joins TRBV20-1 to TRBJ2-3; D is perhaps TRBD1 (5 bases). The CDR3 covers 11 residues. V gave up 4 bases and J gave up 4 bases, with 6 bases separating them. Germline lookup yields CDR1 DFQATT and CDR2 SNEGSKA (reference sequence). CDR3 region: CSAKGADTQYF. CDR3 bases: TGCAGTGCTAAAGGGGCAGATACGCAGTATTTT.

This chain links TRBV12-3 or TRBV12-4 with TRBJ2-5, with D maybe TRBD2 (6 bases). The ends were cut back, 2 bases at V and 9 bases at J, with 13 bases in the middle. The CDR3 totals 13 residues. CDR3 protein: CASSLTGPGAQYF. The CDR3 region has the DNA TGTGCCAGCAGTTTAACCGGGCCGGGGGCCCAGTACTTC.

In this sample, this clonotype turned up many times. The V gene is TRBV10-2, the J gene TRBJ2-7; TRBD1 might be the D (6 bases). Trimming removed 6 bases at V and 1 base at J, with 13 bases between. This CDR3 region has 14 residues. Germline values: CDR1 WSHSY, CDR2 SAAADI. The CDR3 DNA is TGCGCCAGCAGACGGACAGAGGGTTCCTACGAGCAGTACTTC. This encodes CASRRTEGSYEQYF.

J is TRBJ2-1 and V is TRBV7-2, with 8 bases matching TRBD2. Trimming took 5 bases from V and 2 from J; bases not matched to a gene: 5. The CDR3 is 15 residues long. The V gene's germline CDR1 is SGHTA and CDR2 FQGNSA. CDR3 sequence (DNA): TGTGCCAGCAGCCCCCGGACTAGCCCCTACAATGAGCAGTTCTTC. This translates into CASSPRTSPYNEQFF.

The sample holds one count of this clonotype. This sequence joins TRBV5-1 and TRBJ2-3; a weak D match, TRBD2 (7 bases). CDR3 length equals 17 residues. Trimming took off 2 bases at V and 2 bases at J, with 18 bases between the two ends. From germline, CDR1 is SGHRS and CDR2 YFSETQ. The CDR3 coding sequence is TGCGCCAGCAGCTTAGGGCCTCAAGCGGGACACACAGATACGCAGTATTTT. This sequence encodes CASSLGPQAGHTDTQYF.

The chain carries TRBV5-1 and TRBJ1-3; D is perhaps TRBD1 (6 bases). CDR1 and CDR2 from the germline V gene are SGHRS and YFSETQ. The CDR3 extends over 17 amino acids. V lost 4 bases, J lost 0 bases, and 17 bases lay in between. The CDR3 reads CASSPGTGFSSGNTIYF. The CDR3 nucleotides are TGCGCCAGCAGCCCGGGTACAGGGTTTAGCTCTGGAAACACCATATATTTT.

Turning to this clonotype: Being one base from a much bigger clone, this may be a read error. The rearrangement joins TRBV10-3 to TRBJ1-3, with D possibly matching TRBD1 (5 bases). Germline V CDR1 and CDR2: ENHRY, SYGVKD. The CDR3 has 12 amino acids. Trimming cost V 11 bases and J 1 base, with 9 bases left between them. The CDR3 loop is CAPAGSGNTIYF. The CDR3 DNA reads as TGTGCCCCCGCAGGGTCTGGAAACACCATATATTTT.

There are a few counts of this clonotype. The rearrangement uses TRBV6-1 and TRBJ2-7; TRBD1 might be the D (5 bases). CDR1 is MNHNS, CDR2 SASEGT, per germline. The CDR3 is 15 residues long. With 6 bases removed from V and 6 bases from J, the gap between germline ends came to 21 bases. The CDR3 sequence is CASSPTVLGRTEQYF. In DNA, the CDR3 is TGTGCCAGCAGCCCGACAGTTCTGGGCCGAACCGAGCAGTACTTC.

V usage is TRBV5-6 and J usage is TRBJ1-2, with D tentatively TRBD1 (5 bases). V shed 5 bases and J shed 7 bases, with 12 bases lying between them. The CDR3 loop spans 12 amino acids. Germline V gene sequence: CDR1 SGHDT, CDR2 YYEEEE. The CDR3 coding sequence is TGTGCCAGCAGTCTTTCGACAGCTGGCTACACCTTC. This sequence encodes CASSLSTAGYTF.

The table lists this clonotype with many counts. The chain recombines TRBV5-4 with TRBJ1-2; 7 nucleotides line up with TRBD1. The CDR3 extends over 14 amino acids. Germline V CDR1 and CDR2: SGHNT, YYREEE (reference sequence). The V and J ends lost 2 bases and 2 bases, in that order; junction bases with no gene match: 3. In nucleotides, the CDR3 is TGTGCCAGCAGCTTCCCACAGGGGAACTATGGCTACACCTTC. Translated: CASSFPQGNYGYTF.

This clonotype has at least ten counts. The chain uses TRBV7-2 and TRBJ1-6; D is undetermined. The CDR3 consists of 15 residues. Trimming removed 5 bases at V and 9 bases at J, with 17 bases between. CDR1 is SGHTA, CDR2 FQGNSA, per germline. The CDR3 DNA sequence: TGTGCCAGCAGCCCCGGCCACGGGATGAGTTCACCCCTCCACTTT. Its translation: CASSPGHGMSSPLHF.

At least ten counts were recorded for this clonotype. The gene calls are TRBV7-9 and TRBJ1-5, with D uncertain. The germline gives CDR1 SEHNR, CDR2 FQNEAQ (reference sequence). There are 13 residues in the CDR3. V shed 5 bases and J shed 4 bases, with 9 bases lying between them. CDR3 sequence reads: CASSTRSNQPQHF. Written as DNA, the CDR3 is TGTGCCAGCAGCACCCGGAGTAATCAGCCCCAGCATTTT.

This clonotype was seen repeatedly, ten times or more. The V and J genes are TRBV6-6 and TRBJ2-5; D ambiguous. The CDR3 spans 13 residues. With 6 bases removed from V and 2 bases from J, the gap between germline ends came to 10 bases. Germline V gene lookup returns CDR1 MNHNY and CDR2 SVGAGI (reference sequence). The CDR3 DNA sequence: TGTGCCAGCAGGGACGACAAGCAAGAGACCCAGTACTTC. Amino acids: CASRDDKQETQYF.

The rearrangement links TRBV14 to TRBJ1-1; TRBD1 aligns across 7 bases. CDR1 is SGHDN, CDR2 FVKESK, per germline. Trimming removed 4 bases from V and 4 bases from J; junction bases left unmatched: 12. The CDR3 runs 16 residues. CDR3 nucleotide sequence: TGTGCCAGCAGCCTCCGACAGGGACGGGACTCCACTGAAGCTTTCTTT. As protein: CASSLRQGRDSTEAFF.

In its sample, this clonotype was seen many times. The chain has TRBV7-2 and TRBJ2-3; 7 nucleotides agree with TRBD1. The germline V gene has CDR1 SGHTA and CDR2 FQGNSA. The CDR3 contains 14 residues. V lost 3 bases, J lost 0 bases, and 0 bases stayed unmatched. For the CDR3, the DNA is TGTGCCAGCAGCTTGGACAGGAGCACAGATACGCAGTATTTT. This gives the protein CASSLDRSTDTQYF.

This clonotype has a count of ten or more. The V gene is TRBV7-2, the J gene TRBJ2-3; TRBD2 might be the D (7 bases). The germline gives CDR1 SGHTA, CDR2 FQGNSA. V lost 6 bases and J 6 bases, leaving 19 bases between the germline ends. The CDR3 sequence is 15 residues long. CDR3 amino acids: CASRRGGGSSDTQYF. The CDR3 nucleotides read TGTGCCAGCAGGAGAGGGGGGGGGTCTTCGGATACGCAGTATTTT. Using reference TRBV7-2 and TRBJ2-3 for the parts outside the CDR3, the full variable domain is GAGVSQSPSNKVTEKGKDVELRCDPISGHTALYWYRQSLGQGLEFLIYFQGNSAPDKSGLPSDRFSAERTGGSVSTLTIQRTQQEDSAVYLCASRRGGGSSDTQYFGPGTRLTVL.

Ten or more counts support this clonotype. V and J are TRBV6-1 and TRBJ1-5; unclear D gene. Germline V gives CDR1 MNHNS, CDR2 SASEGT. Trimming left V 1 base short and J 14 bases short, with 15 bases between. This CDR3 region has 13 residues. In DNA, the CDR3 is TGTGCCAGCAGTGAAGTTCTAGAACAGCGCAAGCATTTT. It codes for CASSEVLEQRKHF.

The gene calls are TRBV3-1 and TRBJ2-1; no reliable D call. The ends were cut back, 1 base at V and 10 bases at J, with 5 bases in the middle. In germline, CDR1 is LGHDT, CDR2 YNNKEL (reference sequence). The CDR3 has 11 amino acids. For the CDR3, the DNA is TGTGCCAGCAGCCAAGGCCAGGAGCAGTTCTTC. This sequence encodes CASSQGQEQFF.

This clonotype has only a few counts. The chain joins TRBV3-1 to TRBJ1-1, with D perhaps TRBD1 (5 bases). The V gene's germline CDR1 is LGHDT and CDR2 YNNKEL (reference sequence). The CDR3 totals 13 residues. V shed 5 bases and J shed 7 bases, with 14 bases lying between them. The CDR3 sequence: CASSANIQDEAFF. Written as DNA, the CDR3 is TGTGCCAGCAGCGCCAACATACAGGATGAAGCTTTCTTT.

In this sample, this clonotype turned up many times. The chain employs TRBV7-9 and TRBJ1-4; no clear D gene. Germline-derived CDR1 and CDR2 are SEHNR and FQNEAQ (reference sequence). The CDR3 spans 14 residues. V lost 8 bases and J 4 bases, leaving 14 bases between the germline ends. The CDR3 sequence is CASLGAENNEKLFF. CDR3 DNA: TGTGCCAGCTTGGGTGCAGAAAATAATGAAAAACTGTTTTTT. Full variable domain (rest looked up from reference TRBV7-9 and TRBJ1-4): DTGVSQNPRHKITKRGQNVTFRCDPISEHNRLYWYRQTLGQGPEFLTYFQNEAQLEKSRLLSDRFSAERPKGSFSTLEIQRTEQGDSAMYLCASLGAENNEKLFFGSGTQLSVL.

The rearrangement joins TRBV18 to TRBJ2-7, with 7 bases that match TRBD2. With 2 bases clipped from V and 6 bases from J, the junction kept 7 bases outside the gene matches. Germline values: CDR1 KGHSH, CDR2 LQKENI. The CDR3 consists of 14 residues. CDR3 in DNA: TGTGCCAGCTCACCAGGGAGGGTCGGTTCCGAGCAGTACTTC. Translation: CASSPGRVGSEQYF. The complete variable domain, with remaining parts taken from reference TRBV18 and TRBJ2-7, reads NAGVMQNPRHLVRRRGQEARLRCSPMKGHSHVYWYRQLPEEGLKFMVYLQKENIIDESGMPKERFSAEFPKEGPSILRIQQVVRGDSAAYFCASSPGRVGSEQYFGPGTRLTVT.

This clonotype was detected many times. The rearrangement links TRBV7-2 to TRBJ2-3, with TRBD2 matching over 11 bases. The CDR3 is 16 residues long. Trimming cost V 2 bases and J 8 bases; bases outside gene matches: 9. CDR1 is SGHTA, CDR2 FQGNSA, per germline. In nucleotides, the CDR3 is TGTGCCAGCAGCTTACCCACTAGCGGGGGCGGGGGTACGCAGTATTTT. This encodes CASSLPTSGGGGTQYF.

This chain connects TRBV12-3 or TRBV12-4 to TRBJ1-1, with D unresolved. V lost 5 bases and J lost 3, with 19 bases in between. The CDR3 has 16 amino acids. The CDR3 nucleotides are TGTGCCAGCAGTGCCGACAACGGCCCTGGGGACACTGAAGCTTTCTTT. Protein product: CASSADNGPGDTEAFF.

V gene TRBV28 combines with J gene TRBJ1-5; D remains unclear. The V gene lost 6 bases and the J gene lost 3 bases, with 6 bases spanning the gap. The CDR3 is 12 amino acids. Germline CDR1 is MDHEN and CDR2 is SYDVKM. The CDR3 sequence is CASRLLNQPQHF. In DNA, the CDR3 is TGTGCCAGCAGGCTCCTCAATCAGCCCCAGCATTTT.

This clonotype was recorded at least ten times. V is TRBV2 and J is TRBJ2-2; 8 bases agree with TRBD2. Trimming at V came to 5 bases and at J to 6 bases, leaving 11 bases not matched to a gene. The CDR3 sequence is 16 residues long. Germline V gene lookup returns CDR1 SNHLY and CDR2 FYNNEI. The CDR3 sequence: CASSPEVAGLAGELFF. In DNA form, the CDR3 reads TGTGCCAGCAGTCCGGAGGTAGCGGGATTAGCCGGGGAGCTGTTTTTT.

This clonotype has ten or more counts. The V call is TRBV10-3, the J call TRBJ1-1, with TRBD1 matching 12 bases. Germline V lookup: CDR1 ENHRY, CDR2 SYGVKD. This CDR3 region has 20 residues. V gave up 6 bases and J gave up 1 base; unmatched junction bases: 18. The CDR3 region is CAISMRPGQGAIRRNTEAFF. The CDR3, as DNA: TGTGCCATCAGCATGAGACCGGGACAGGGGGCGATAAGGCGGAACACTGAAGCTTTCTTT.

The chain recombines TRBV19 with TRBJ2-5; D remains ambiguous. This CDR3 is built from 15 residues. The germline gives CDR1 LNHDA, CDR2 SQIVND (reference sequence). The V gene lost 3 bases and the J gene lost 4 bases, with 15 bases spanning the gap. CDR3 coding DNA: TGTGCCAGTAGTATTACGGCAGTCTTGGGAGAGACCCAGTACTTC. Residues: CASSITAVLGETQYF.

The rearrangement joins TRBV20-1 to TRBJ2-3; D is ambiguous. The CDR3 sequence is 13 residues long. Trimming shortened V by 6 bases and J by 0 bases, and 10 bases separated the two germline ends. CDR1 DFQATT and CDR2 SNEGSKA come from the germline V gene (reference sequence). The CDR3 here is CSARYPSTDTQYF. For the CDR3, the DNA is TGCAGTGCCCGGTACCCTAGCACAGATACGCAGTATTTT.

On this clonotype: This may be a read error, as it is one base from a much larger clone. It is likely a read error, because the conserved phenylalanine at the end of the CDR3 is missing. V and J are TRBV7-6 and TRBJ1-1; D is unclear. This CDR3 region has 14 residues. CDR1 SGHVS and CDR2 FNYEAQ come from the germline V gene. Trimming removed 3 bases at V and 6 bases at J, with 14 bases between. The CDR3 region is CASSFGPRTAEAFV. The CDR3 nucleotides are TGTGCCAGCAGCTTTGGGCCCCGAACGGCTGAAGCTTTCGTT.